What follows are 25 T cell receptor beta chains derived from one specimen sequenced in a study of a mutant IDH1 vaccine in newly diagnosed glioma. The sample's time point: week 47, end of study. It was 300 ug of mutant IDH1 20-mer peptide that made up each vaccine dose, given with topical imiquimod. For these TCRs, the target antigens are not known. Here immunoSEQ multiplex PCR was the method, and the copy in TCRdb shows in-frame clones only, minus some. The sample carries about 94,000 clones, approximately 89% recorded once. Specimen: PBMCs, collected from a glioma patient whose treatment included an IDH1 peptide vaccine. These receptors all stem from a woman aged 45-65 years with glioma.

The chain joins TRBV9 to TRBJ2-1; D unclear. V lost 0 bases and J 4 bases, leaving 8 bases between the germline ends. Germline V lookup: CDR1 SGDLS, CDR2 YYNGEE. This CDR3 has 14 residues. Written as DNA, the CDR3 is TGTGCCAGCAGCGTAGACTCTCTATACAATGAGCAGTTCTTC. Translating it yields CASSVDSLYNEQFF.

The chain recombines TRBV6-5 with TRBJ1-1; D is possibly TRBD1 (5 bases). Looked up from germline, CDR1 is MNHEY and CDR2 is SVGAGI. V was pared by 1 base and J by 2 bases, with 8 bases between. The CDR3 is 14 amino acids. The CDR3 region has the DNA TGTGCCAGCAGTTACTTAGGGGACAACACTGAAGCTTTCTTT. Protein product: CASSYLGDNTEAFF.

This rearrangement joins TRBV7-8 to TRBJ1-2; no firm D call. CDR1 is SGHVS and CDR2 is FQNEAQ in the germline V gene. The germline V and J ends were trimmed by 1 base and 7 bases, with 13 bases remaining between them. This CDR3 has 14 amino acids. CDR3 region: CASSLEGQRAGYTF. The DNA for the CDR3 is TGTGCCAGCAGCTTAGAGGGCCAGAGGGCTGGCTACACCTTC.

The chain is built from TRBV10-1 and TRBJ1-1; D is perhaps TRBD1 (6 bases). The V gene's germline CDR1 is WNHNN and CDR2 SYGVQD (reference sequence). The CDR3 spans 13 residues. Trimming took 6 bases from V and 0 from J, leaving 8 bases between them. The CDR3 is CASRQGLNTEAFF. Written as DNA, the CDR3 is TGCGCCAGCAGACAGGGACTGAACACTGAAGCTTTCTTT.

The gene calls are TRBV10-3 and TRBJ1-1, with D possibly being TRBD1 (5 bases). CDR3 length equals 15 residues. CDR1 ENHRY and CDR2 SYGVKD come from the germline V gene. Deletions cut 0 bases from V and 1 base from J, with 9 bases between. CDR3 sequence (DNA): TGTGCCATCAGTGAGTCAACAGGTCCGAACACTGAAGCTTTCTTT. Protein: CAISESTGPNTEAFF.

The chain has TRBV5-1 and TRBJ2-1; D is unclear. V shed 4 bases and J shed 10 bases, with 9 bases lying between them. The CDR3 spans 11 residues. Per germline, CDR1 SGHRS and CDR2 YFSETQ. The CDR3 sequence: CASSQSMEQFF. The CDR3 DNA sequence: TGCGCCAGCAGCCAGTCAATGGAGCAGTTCTTC.

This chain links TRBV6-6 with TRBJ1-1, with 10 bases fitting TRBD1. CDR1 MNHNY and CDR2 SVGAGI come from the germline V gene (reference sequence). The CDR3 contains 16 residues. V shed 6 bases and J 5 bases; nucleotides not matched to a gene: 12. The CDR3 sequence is CASRNPGQGRGTEAFF. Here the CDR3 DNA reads TGTGCCAGCAGGAACCCGGGACAGGGGAGAGGGACTGAAGCTTTCTTT.

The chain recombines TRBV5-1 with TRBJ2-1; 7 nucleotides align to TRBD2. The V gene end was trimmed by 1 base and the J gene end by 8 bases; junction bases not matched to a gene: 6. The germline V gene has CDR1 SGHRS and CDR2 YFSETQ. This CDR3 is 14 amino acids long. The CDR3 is CASSLRTSDHEQFF. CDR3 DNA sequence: TGCGCCAGCAGCTTGCGAACTAGCGATCATGAGCAGTTCTTC.

CDR3 sequence (DNA): TGCGCCAGCAGCGGGAGGAGGTTGGAGACCCAGTACTTC. Translating it yields CASSGRRLETQYF. The chain couples TRBV5-1 to TRBJ2-5; D perhaps matches TRBD2 (6 bases). V gave up 4 bases and J gave up 5 bases, with 12 bases separating them. The length of the CDR3 is 13 residues. CDR1 is SGHRS and CDR2 is YFSETQ in the germline V gene.

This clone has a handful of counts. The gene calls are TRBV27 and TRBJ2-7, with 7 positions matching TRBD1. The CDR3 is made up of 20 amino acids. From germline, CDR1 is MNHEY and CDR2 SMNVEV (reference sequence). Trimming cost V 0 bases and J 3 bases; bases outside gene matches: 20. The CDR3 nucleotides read TGTGCCAGCAGTTTATCTTCGTTCCCCCTTCACCGGGACAGAGGCTACGAGCAGTACTTC. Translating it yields CASSLSSFPLHRDRGYEQYF.

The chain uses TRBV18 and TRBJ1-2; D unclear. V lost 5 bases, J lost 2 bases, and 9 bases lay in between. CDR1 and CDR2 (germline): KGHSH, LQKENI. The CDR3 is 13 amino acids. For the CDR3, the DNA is TGTGCCAGCTCATTCGACCGAAACTATGGCTACACCTTC. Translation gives CASSFDRNYGYTF.

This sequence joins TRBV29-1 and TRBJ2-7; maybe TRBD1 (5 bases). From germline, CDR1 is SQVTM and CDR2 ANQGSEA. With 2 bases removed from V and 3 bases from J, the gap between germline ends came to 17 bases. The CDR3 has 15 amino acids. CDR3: CSVELGQGILYEQYF. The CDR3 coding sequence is TGCAGCGTTGAACTGGGGCAGGGTATCCTCTACGAGCAGTACTTC.

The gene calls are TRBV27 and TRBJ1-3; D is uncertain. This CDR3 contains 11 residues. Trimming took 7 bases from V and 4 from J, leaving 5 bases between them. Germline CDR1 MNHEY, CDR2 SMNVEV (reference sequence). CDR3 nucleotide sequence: TGTGCCAGCATCGCCGGAAACACCATATATTTT. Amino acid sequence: CASIAGNTIYF.

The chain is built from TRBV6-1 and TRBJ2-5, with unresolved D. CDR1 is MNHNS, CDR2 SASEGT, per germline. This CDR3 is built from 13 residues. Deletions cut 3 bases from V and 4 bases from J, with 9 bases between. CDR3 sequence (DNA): TGTGCCAGCAGTGACGACATATTAGAGACCCAGTACTTC. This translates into CASSDDILETQYF.

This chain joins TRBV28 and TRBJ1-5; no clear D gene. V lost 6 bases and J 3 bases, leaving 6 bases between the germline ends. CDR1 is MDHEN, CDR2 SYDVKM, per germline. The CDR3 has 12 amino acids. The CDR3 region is CASSPINQPQHF. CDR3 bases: TGTGCCAGCAGCCCCATCAATCAGCCCCAGCATTTT.

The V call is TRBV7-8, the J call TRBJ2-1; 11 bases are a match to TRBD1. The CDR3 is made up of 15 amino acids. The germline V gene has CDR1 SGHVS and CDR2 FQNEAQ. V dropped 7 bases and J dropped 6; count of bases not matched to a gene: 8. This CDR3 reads CASTEPGTGGNEQFF. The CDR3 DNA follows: TGTGCCAGCACCGAACCCGGGACAGGGGGCAATGAGCAGTTCTTC.

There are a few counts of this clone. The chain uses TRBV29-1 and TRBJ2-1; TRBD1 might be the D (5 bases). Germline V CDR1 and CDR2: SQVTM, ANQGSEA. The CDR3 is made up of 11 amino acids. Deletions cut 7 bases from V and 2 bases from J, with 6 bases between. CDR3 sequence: CSATAYNEQFF. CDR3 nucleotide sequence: TGCAGCGCGACAGCCTACAATGAGCAGTTCTTC.

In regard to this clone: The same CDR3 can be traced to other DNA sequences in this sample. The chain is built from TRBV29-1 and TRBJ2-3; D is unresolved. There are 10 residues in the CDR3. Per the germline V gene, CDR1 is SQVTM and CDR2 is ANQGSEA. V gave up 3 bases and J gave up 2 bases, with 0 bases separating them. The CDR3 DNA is TGCAGCGTTGACACAGATACGCAGTATTTT. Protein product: CSVDTDTQYF.

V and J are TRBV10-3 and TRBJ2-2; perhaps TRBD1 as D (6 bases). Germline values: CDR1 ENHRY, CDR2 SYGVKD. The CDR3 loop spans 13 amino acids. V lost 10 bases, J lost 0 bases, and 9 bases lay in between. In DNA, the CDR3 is TGTGCCAGCAGGGGATCGAACACCGGGGAGCTGTTTTTT. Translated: CASRGSNTGELFF.

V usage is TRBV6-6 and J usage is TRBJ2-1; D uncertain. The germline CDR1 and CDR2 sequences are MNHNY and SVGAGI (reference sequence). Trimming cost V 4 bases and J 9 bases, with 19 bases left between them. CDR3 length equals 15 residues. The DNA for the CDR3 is TGTGCCAGCAGTTTACAAATTCGGGTCCAAATTGAGCAGTTCTTC. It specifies CASSLQIRVQIEQFF.

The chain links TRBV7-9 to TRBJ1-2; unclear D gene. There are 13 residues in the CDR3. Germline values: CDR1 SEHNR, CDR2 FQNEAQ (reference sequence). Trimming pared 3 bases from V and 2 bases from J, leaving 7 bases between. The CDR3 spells CASSFSMNYGYTF. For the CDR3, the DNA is TGTGCCAGCAGCTTCTCAATGAACTATGGCTACACCTTC.

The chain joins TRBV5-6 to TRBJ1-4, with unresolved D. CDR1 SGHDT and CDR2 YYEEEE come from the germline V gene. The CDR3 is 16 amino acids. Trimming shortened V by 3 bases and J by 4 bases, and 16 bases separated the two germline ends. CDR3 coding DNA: TGTGCCAGCAGCTCATACGACGGGGTTAGTAATGAAAAACTGTTTTTT. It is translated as CASSSYDGVSNEKLFF.

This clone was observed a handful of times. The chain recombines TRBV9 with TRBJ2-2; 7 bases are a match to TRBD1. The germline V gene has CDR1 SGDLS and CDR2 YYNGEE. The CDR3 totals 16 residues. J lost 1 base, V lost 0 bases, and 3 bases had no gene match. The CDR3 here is CASSVGAGGNTGELFF. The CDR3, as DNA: TGTGCCAGCAGCGTAGGCGCAGGGGGGAACACCGGGGAGCTGTTTTTT.

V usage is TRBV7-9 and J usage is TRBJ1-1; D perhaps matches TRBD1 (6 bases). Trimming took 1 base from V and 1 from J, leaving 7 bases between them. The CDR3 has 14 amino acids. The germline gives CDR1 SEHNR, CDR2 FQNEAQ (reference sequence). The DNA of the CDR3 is TGTGCCAGCAGCTTAGAACAGGGGAACACTGAAGCTTTCTTT. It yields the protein CASSLEQGNTEAFF. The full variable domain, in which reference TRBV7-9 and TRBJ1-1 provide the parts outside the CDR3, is DTGVSQNPRHKITKRGQNVTFRCDPISEHNRLYWYRQTLGQGPEFLTYFQNEAQLEKSRLLSDRFSAERPKGSFSTLEIQRTEQGDSAMYLCASSLEQGNTEAFFGQGTRLTVV.

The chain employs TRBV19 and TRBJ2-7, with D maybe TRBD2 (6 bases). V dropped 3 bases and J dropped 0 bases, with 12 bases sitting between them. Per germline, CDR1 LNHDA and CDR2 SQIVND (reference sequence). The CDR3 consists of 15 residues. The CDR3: CASSIGGSSSYEQYF. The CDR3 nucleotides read TGTGCCAGTAGTATTGGAGGGTCTAGCTCCTACGAGCAGTACTTC. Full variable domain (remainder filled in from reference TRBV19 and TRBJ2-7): DGGITQSPKYLFRKEGQNVTLSCEQNLNHDAMYWYRQDPGQGLRLIYYSQIVNDFQKGDIAEGYSVSREKKESFPLTVTSAQKNPTAFYLCASSIGGSSSYEQYFGPGTRLTVT.